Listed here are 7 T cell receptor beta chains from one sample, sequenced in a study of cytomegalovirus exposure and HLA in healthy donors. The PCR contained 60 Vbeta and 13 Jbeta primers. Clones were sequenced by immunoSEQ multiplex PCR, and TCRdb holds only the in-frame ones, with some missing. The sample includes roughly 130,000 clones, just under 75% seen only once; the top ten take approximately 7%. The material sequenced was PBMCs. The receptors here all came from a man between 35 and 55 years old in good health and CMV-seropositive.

This chain's CDR3 is CASSPDRVPYGYTF. As DNA, the CDR3 is TGTGCCAGCAGTCCCGACAGGGTGCCCTATGGCTACACCTTC. V usage is TRBV28 and J usage is TRBJ1-2, with TRBD1 matching 7 bases. Germline trimming cut 5 bases from V and 4 bases from J; bases unmatched to any gene: 7. This CDR3 is 14 amino acids long. Germline loops: CDR1 MDHEN, CDR2 SYDVKM.

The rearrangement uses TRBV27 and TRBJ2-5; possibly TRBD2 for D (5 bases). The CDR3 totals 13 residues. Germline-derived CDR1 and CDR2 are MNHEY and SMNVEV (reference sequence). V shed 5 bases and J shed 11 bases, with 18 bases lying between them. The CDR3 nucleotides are TGTGCCAGCAGTCATACTGGGTTCGGGGAGCAGTACTTC. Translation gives CASSHTGFGEQYF.

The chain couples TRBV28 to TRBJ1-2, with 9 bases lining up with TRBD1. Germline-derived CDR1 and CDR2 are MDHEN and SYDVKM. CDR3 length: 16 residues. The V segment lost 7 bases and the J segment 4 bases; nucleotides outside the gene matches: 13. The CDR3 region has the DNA TGTGCCAGCACTCTGCTCCCGGGACAGGGTACCTATGGCTACACCTTC. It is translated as CASTLLPGQGTYGYTF.

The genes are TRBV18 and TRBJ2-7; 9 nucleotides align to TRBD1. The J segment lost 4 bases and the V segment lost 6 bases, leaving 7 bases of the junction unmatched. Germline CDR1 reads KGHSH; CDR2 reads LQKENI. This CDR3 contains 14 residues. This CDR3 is CASSLGTGQYEQYF. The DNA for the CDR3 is TGTGCCAGCTCCTTAGGGACAGGGCAGTACGAGCAGTACTTC.

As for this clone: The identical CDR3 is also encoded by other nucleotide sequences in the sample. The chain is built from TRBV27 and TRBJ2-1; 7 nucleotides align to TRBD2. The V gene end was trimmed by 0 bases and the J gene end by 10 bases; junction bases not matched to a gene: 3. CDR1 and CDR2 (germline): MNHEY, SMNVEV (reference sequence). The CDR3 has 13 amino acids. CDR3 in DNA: TGTGCCAGCAGTTTATCTTTCGGGGGGGAGCAGTTCTTC. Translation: CASSLSFGGEQFF.

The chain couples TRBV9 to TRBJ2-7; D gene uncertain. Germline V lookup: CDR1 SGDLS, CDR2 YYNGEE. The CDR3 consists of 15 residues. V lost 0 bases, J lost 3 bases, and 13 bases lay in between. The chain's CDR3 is CASSVAGSLIYEQYF. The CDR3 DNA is TGTGCCAGCAGCGTAGCGGGTTCCCTCATCTACGAGCAGTACTTC. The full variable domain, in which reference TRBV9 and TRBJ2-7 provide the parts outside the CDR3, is DSGVTQTPKHLITATGQRVTLRCSPRSGDLSVYWYQQSLDQGLQFLIQYYNGEERAKGNILERFSAQQFPDLHSELNLSSLELGDSALYFCASSVAGSLIYEQYFGPGTRLTVT.

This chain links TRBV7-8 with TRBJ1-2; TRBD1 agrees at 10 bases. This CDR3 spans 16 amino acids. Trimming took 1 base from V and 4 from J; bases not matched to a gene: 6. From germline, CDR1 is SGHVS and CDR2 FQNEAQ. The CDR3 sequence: CASSLEGQGEGYGYTF. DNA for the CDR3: TGTGCCAGCAGCTTAGAAGGACAGGGGGAGGGCTATGGCTACACCTTC. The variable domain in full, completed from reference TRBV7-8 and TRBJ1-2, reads GAGVSQSPRYKVAKRGQDVALRCDPISGHVSLFWYQQALGQGPEFLTYFQNEAQLDKSGLPSDRFFAERPEGSVSTLKIQRTQQEDSAVYLCASSLEGQGEGYGYTFGSGTRLTVV.